Presented here are 8 T cell receptor beta chains from one specimen sequenced in a study of cytomegalovirus exposure and HLA in healthy donors. 13 Jbeta primers and 60 Vbeta primers were used for the PCR. Sequencing was performed with immunoSEQ multiplex PCR; in TCRdb, only in-frame clones are kept and a portion is missing. In the table there are roughly 100,000 clones, 75% of which are singletons. Sequenced input: PBMCs. The receptors stem from a man aged 35-49 years in good health and CMV-seronegative.

This chain uses TRBV29-1 with TRBJ2-2; 8 bases match TRBD1. Germline loops: CDR1 SQVTM, CDR2 ANQGSEA. The CDR3 contains 14 residues. V was clipped by 7 bases and J by 3 bases; unmatched bases: 7. The CDR3 protein is CSAADRVDTGELFF. The CDR3 nucleotides are TGCAGCGCCGCGGACAGGGTGGACACCGGGGAGCTGTTTTTT.

V gene TRBV5-6 combines with J gene TRBJ2-3; 10 nucleotides match TRBD2. The CDR3 is 18 residues long. Per germline, CDR1 SGHDT and CDR2 YYEEEE. The junction had 8 bases not matched to a gene; V was cut back by 1 base and J by 0 bases. CDR3 nucleotides: TGTGCCAGCAGCTTGCGGGGTAGCGGGGGGTCAAGCACAGATACGCAGTATTTT. It encodes CASSLRGSGGSSTDTQYF. Full variable domain (remainder filled in from reference TRBV5-6 and TRBJ2-3): DAGVTQSPTHLIKTRGQQVTLRCSPKSGHDTVSWYQQALGQGPQFIFQYYEEEERQRGNFPDRFSGHQFPNYSSELNVNALLLGDSALYLCASSLRGSGGSSTDTQYFGPGTRLTVL.

This chain links TRBV11-1 with TRBJ2-5; D possibly corresponds to TRBD2 (5 bases). The CDR3 spans 13 residues. Trimming removed 3 bases from V and 5 bases from J, with 10 bases in between. Germline V gives CDR1 SGHAT, CDR2 FQDESV (reference sequence). The CDR3, as DNA: TGTGCCAGCAGCTTTACGGGGAAGGAGACCCAGTACTTC. This translates into CASSFTGKETQYF.

The table lists this clone with a count of one. The CDR3 nucleotides read TGCGCCAGCGGCACAGGGGGACAGAACACCGGGGAGCTGTTTTTT. The encoded protein is CASGTGGQNTGELFF. J is TRBJ2-2 and V is TRBV5-1, with 8 bases identical to TRBD1. Germline-derived CDR1 and CDR2 are SGHRS and YFSETQ. The V segment lost 7 bases and the J segment 1 base; nucleotides outside the gene matches: 6. The CDR3 runs 15 residues.

The chain combines TRBV2 with TRBJ2-3; D is unresolved. The CDR3 is 15 residues long. CDR1 is SNHLY and CDR2 is FYNNEI in the germline V gene. Trimming removed 4 bases at V and 4 bases at J, with 15 bases between. CDR3 sequence reads: CASSVSIRTSDTQYF. Here the CDR3 DNA reads TGTGCCAGCAGTGTAAGCATCCGAACCTCAGATACGCAGTATTTT.

The V call is TRBV4-1, the J call TRBJ2-5; possible D gene TRBD2, 5 bases. Germline V lookup: CDR1 MGHRA, CDR2 YSYEKL. V was shortened by 5 bases and J by 5 bases, with 9 bases between the two germline ends. The length of the CDR3 is 12 residues. This CDR3 is CASSWTGETQYF. DNA for the CDR3: TGCGCCAGCAGCTGGACTGGGGAGACCCAGTACTTC.

The chain combines TRBV5-1 with TRBJ1-6; D ambiguous. Trimming removed 5 bases from V and 9 bases from J, with 18 bases in between. Germline V CDR1 and CDR2: SGHRS, YFSETQ. The CDR3 extends over 15 amino acids. CDR3 residues: CASSTEGTNGSPLHF. DNA for the CDR3: TGCGCCAGCAGTACGGAGGGAACTAACGGTTCACCCCTCCACTTT.

V usage is TRBV4-1 and J usage is TRBJ2-7; 11 bases map to TRBD1. Germline CDR1 MGHRA, CDR2 YSYEKL. This CDR3 spans 16 amino acids. Losses at the gene ends were 4 bases for V and 1 base for J; bases not matched to a gene: 6. The CDR3 is CASSRGQGAESYEQYF. CDR3 nucleotides: TGCGCCAGCAGCCGCGGACAGGGGGCGGAATCCTACGAGCAGTACTTC.